The TCR beta chain under discussion was sequenced for a study of blood T cell repertoires in COVID-19. Background on the study: Material from acute and convalescent COVID-19 was sourced from the United States, Italy and Spain.

Clones were read by immunoSEQ multiplex PCR, and TCRdb kept only the in-frame ones, dropping some. The data show over 200,000 clones, around 84% seen once. V was trimmed by 4 bases and J by 4 bases, leaving 10 bases between them. Germline V lookup: CDR1 LGHNA, CDR2 YSLEER. The CDR3 extends over 13 amino acids. While infection was still active, Seattle patients were enrolled and then followed longitudinally. The receptor was derived from a man aged 50 to 60 with COVID-19, enrolled during active disease. Sequencing was carried out using peripheral blood. V and J are TRBV4-3 and TRBJ1-2; D might be TRBD1 (6 bases). CDR3 DNA: TGCGCCAGCAGCCCCCAGGACAGCTATGGCTACACCTTC. It translates to CASSPQDSYGYTF.